These T cell receptor beta chains were read from a single sample in a study of identical twins. MiXCR, applied by TCRdb to the 5' RACE reads, yields one record per CDR3 protein. The sample has some 240,000 distinct CDR3 sequences, roughly 8% seen once. These data were also filed under a second study, of yellow fever vaccine responses in identical twins.

Specimen: CD8+ T cells sorted from blood. The source of these receptors is a woman younger than 35 in good health. The CDR3 runs from the conserved cysteine through the conserved F or W. Fields, in order: D gene, V gene, clone size, J gene, CDR3 DNA, CDR3 protein. D genes are given only for firm matches. The size entry is marked missing in some rows and otherwise reads once, few, many or a size class.

TRBD1	TRBV9	few	TRBJ2-4	TGTGCCAGCAGCACCCATAAGGGACAGACCTCGGAATTAGCCAAAAACATTCAGTACTTC	CASSTHKGQTSELAKNIQYF
.	TRBV6-1	many	TRBJ2-1	TGTGCCAGCAGTGAAGCGGGAAACAGCAATGAGCAGTTCTTC	CASSEAGNSNEQFF
.	TRBV7-9	.	TRBJ2-1	TGTGCCAGCAGCTTTTATCGGGGAGATGAGCAGTTCTTC	CASSFYRGDEQFF
TRBD1	TRBV12-3/TRBV12-4	many	TRBJ2-1	TGTGCCAGCAGTTTTCTTCGACAGGGGGCCAACAATGAGCAGTTCTTC	CASSFLRQGANNEQFF
TRBD2	TRBV29-1	many	TRBJ2-7	TGCAGCCGGGGGGGGCAGTACTTC	CSRGGQYF
.	TRBV5-6	few	TRBJ2-7	TGTGCCAGCAGCTTATGGTTGGGCTACGAGCAGTACTTC	CASSLWLGYEQYF
.	TRBV4-1	once	TRBJ2-7	TGCGCCAGCAGCCAAGATACGTCGCGGCAACAGAGCTCCTACGAGCAGTACTTC	CASSQDTSRQQSSYEQYF
TRBD1	TRBV4-3	few	TRBJ2-5	TGCGCCAGCAGCCAAGATGCCGGGACAGCCCAAGAGACCCAGTACTTC	CASSQDAGTAQETQYF
.	TRBV7-6	few	TRBJ2-3	TGTGCCAGCAGCTTAGTCGGGGAGCGGACAGATACGCAGTATTTT	CASSLVGERTDTQYF
TRBD1	TRBV12-3/TRBV12-4	many	TRBJ2-1	TGTGCCAGCTCCGGGGCCCAGGGGGCCTACAATGAGCAGTTCTTC	CASSGAQGAYNEQFF
TRBD2	TRBV3-1	.	TRBJ2-1	TGTGCCAGCAGCCATCTCTCTAGCGGGGAGTACAATGAGCAGTTCTTC	CASSHLSSGEYNEQFF
TRBD1	TRBV12-3/TRBV12-4	many	TRBJ2-1	TGTGCCAGCAGTTTCCCAGGGGGAGACCCCTACAATGAGCAGTTCTTC	CASSFPGGDPYNEQFF
.	TRBV9	few	TRBJ2-7	TGTGCCAGCAGCGTAGGGACCGGGCTGGCCGAGCAGTACTTC	CASSVGTGLAEQYF
.	TRBV29-1	many	TRBJ1-2	TGCAGCGTTGGTTCGGGACACACGCCCCGCTATGGCTACACCTTC	CSVGSGHTPRYGYTF
.	TRBV4-3	.	TRBJ2-5	TGCGCCAGCAGCCAAGATCGCCGCGGGCCCGGAGGGACCCAGTACTTC	CASSQDRRGPGGTQYF
.	TRBV29-1	many	TRBJ2-1	TGCAGCGTTCGGGCAATCAATGAGCAGTTCTTC	CSVRAINEQFF
.	TRBV10-3	many	TRBJ2-3	TGTGCCACCTCGGACCAGAACACAGATACGCAGTATTTT	CATSDQNTDTQYF
.	TRBV11-2	.	TRBJ1-6	TGTGCCAGCAGCTTGGACCGAGGGAATTCACCCCTCCACTTT	CASSLDRGNSPLHF
.	TRBV29-1	many	TRBJ2-7	TGCAGCGTTGAAGAGTGGGGCGGGGAAACCTACGAGCAGTACTTC	CSVEEWGGETYEQYF
.	TRBV27	many	TRBJ1-5	TGTGCCAGCAGTTTAGGGGTGAATCAGCCCCAGCATTTT	CASSLGVNQPQHF
.	TRBV5-1	many	TRBJ2-1	TGCGCCAGCAGCAAAAACCCGAATGAGCAGTTCTTC	CASSKNPNEQFF
.	TRBV3-1	.	TRBJ2-5	TGTGCCAGCAGCCAATTCCCCCGGGGGCAAGAGACCCAGTACTTC	CASSQFPRGQETQYF